This is a list of T cell receptor beta chains from one sample in a study of blood T cell repertoires in COVID-19. The data were produced by immunoSEQ multiplex PCR, yet TCRdb's version contains in-frame clones alone and is incomplete. The profile shows 160,000 or so clones, 85% to 90% of them singletons. The source material was peripheral blood. These receptors all stem from a woman between 35 and 50 years old with acute or convalescent COVID-19. CDR3s include the opening cysteine and the closing phenylalanine or tryptophan. The D gene is left open where the match is weak. Clone size is not always given. Where it is, it says once, few, many or a class for expanded clones.

j_call v_call d_call clone_size cdr3_aa cdr3_nt
TRBJ2-7 TRBV27 - - CASSSLDSYEQYF TGTGCCAGCAGTTCCCTCGACAGTTACGAGCAGTACTTC
TRBJ2-5 TRBV15 - - CATSKTDSVETQYF TGTGCCACCAGCAAAACCGACAGCGTGGAGACCCAGTACTTC
TRBJ2-4 TRBV24-1 TRBD2 - CATSDKRLAGGNIQYF TGTGCCACCAGTGACAAACGACTAGCGGGAGGGAACATTCAGTACTTC
TRBJ2-7 TRBV19 - - CASSIVGGRNYEQYF TGTGCCAGTAGTATAGTTGGTGGCAGGAATTACGAGCAGTACTTC
TRBJ2-7 TRBV5-1 - - CASSQPGQPYEQYF TGCGCCAGCAGCCAGCCCGGACAACCCTACGAGCAGTACTTC
TRBJ1-2 TRBV11-3 TRBD1 - CASSLDLPLDRGTDGYTF TGTGCCAGCAGCTTAGATCTCCCGTTGGACAGGGGAACGGATGGCTACACCTTC
TRBJ2-2 TRBV7-3 - - CASSLVASPTGELFF TGTGCCAGCAGCTTAGTTGCTAGCCCCACCGGGGAGCTGTTTTTT
TRBJ1-4 TRBV6-5 - - CASSLGPWEKLFF TGTGCCAGCAGTCTGGGGCCTTGGGAAAAACTGTTTTTT
TRBJ2-1 TRBV29-1 - - CSARHRPSGINEQFF TGCAGCGCGAGACACCGCCCATCTGGTATCAATGAGCAGTTCTTC
TRBJ2-7 TRBV6-4 TRBD2 - CASSDSGGAYEQYF TGTGCCAGCAGTGACTCTGGGGGGGCCTACGAGCAGTACTTC
TRBJ1-1 TRBV6-6 TRBD1 - CASTPTGLNTEAFF TGTGCCAGCACTCCGACAGGGTTGAACACTGAAGCTTTCTTT
TRBJ2-7 TRBV10-3 - - CAIGQNSYEQYF TGTGCCATCGGCCAGAACTCCTACGAGCAGTACTTC
TRBJ2-1 TRBV5-6 TRBD1 - CASSRDRWNEQFF TGTGCCAGCAGCCGGGACAGGTGGAATGAGCAGTTCTTC
TRBJ1-1 TRBV28 - once CASSTVHTEAFF TGTGCCAGCAGCACGGTACACACTGAAGCTTTCTTT
TRBJ1-1 TRBV7-9 - - CASSLDSPGAFF TGTGCCAGCAGCTTAGATTCCCCAGGCGCCTTCTTT
TRBJ1-4 TRBV27 TRBD1 - CASSPGQGLFF TGTGCCAGCAGTCCTGGACAGGGGCTGTTTTTT
TRBJ2-7 TRBV28 TRBD1 - CASSRYRGQKYEQYF TGTGCCAGCAGTAGATACAGGGGGCAAAAGTACGAGCAGTACTTC
TRBJ1-1 TRBV29-1 TRBD1 once CSVAWDREAFF TGCAGCGTTGCTTGGGACAGAGAAGCTTTCTTT
TRBJ2-1 TRBV12-3/TRBV12-4 - - CASSWAGVHEQFF TGTGCCAGCAGTTGGGCAGGGGTCCATGAGCAGTTCTTC
TRBJ2-1 TRBV9 TRBD2 - CASSVAVYGGGDNEQFF TGTGCCAGCAGCGTAGCTGTCTACGGTGGGGGGGACAATGAGCAGTTCTTC
TRBJ2-7 TRBV19 TRBD2 - CASSTPRLAGGYEQYF TGTGCCAGTAGTACCCCGAGACTAGCGGGAGGGTACGAGCAGTACTTC
TRBJ2-1 TRBV24-1 TRBD2 few CATSESGTSGTSYNEQFF TGTGCCACCAGTGAGTCCGGGACTAGCGGGACGTCCTACAATGAGCAGTTCTTC
TRBJ2-1 TRBV3-1/TRBV3-2 TRBD2 - CASSLLPYSGSTYNEQFF TGTGCCAGCAGCCTCCTACCCTATAGCGGGAGCACCTACAATGAGCAGTTCTTC
TRBJ2-7 TRBV28 - - CASRSGGSYLEQYF TGTGCCAGCAGGTCGGGTGGAAGCTATTTGGAGCAGTACTTC
TRBJ1-6 TRBV6-5 TRBD1 - CASSLGQVISPLHF TGTGCCAGCAGCTTGGGACAGGTTATTTCACCCCTCCACTTT
TRBJ2-1 TRBV21-1 - - CASSKLTPGDRGREEQFF TGTGCCAGCAGCAAATTAACTCCTGGAGACAGGGGCAGGGAGGAGCAGTTCTTC
TRBJ2-5 TRBV11-3 TRBD1 - CASSLGGQSETQYF TGTGCCAGCAGCTTAGGGGGACAGTCAGAGACCCAGTACTTC
TRBJ2-3 TRBV7-2 TRBD2 - CASSYLAGGGLRTDTQYF TGTGCCAGCAGCTACCTAGCGGGAGGGGGTCTTCGCACAGATACGCAGTATTTT
TRBJ1-1 TRBV9 - - CASSDSGSSWAFF TGTGCCAGCAGCGACTCAGGGTCTTCGTGGGCTTTCTTT
TRBJ2-1 TRBV10-3 - - CAISEIREIYNEQFF TGTGCCATCAGTGAGATACGGGAGATCTACAATGAGCAGTTCTTC
TRBJ2-3 TRBV28 TRBD2 - CASRRGLAGATDTQYF TGTGCCAGCCGCCGGGGACTAGCGGGAGCAACAGATACGCAGTATTTT
TRBJ2-5 TRBV7-9 - - CASSPDAGLQETQYF TGTGCCAGCAGCCCAGACGCGGGACTTCAAGAGACCCAGTACTTC
TRBJ1-2 TRBV30 - - CAWSLTPVGGYGYTF TGTGCCTGGAGTCTCACACCCGTAGGGGGATATGGCTACACCTTC
TRBJ1-6 TRBV28 TRBD1 - CASTGTGNNSPLHF TGTGCCAGCACTGGGACAGGGAACAATTCACCCCTCCACTTT
TRBJ1-1 TRBV9 - - CASSVGSTGEAFF TGTGCCAGCAGCGTAGGGTCGACAGGTGAAGCTTTCTTT
TRBJ2-2 TRBV28 - - CASSSPGETGELFF TGTGCCAGCAGTTCTCCAGGGGAAACCGGGGAGCTGTTTTTT
TRBJ2-1 TRBV21-1 - - CASINKGLLNEQFF TGTGCCAGCATCAATAAGGGACTCCTCAATGAGCAGTTCTTC
TRBJ2-7 TRBV6-5 - few CASSYYAGDYEQYF TGTGCCAGCAGTTACTACGCAGGGGACTACGAGCAGTACTTC
TRBJ1-6 TRBV7-2 TRBD1 - CASSLERGLRASPLHF TGTGCCAGCAGCTTAGAAAGGGGGCTTCGAGCTTCACCCCTCCACTTT
TRBJ2-6 TRBV28 TRBD1 - CASQFRGRWAGANVLTF TGTGCCAGCCAATTCAGGGGGCGCTGGGCTGGGGCCAACGTCCTGACTTTC
TRBJ1-3 TRBV5-1 - - CASSPSSGGNTIYF TGCGCCAGCAGCCCCTCGTCGGGTGGAAACACCATATATTTT
TRBJ2-2 TRBV14 - - CASRQYSGGELFF TGTGCCAGCAGACAATACAGCGGAGGGGAGCTGTTTTTT